The entry that follows covers one T cell receptor (beta chain) sequence. Its specific antigen is unknown. No much larger clone exists at a distance of one base, and base qualities are not known. Using the deep immunoSEQ assay, multiplex PCR amplified TCR CDR3 regions from genomic DNA. Extracted genomic DNA from each cell subset was spread evenly across all wells of several immunoSEQ 96-well plates, with each plate serving as a replicate. For sorted subsets, 200 to 250 ng of genomic DNA, equivalent to around 31,000 T cell genomes, went into each replicate PCR. Purified libraries were quantified with a Qubit 3.0 fluorometer, sized on a Bioanalyzer 2100, and re-quantified with the KAPA Library Quantification kit. Every immunoSEQ 96-well plate was sequenced on a separate single-read 150-cycle Illumina NextSeq 550 flow cell. The paper's processing steps were these. Because the immunoSEQ output held only junctional sequences and lacked quality scores, the filtering could not match the filtering applied to full-length reads. To assign V/J genes and CDR3, sequences were annotated using PyIR, a Python wrapper for IgBLAST v1.9, with IMGT germline references. Reads with weak V/J assignments (E-value above 1e-6), missing CDR3, stop codons, out-of-frame junctions, or ambiguous translated residues were removed. A V3J clonotype was defined by an identical inferred V gene, J gene, and CDR3 amino acid sequence. The percentage overlap between two repertoires was calculated by dividing the number of shared unique clonotypes by the size of the smaller repertoire. Three approaches were used to assess repertoire richness: RTK rarefaction, the Chao1 estimator, and Recon v2.1 estimates of unobserved clonotypes. Generation probabilities were computed with OLGA for all TCRbeta clonotypes obtained by the gDNA method from several donors. This is the immuneACCESS table as TCRdb keeps it, with only in-frame sequences that have V and J called. A part of the clones is gone; compared with another copy, unresolved V genes explain less than half, and the rest is unexplained. The DNA was the basis for D and trimming; V, J and clone size are from that table. For this sample there are about 2 million clones; 85% to 95% appear just once. The ten largest clones add up to 0.1% to 0.15% of the sample.

The donors were healthy, HIV-negative adults who had no recently reported acute infections or vaccinations. Every donor was a Caucasian adult living in Nashville, Tennessee, USA. CD4+ T cells were enriched through magnetic negative selection, after which naive cells were positively selected on CD45RA and the remaining negative fraction served as the memory subset. Blood was obtained by leukapheresis, after which PBMCs were separated by Ficoll-Histopaque density gradient centrifugation and cryopreserved in liquid nitrogen vapor phase. Analytical flow cytometry was used to check the purity and quantity of every magnetically sorted T cell population. Genomic DNA was isolated from every sorted fraction and measured by UV absorbance on a Nanodrop 2000c. This entry comes from a study of shared clonotypes between healthy human individuals (TCRdb year 2020). A note on the overall study: The cohort comprised a couple of women and a few men aged 18 to 49 years. For each donor, CD4 naive and CD4 memory were each given three plates, CD8 naive was given two plates, and CD8 memory was given one plate. To estimate repertoire size and how much clonotype sharing occurs between individuals, the study deeply sequenced the blood TCR repertoires of five healthy adults. Different laboratories and diverse techniques were used to prepare libraries and sequence TCR repertoires, to increase sequencing depth and limit assay-specific biases. Leukapheresis yielded between about 0.9 and 9.5 billion PBMCs per donor. On the study overall, not on this receptor specifically: Compared with non-shared clonotypes, clonotypes shared by all four sorted-subset donors had higher generation probabilities. Incomplete sequencing was indicated by rarefaction of sorted-subset datasets, despite the large sequencing depth. Sampling was limited to blood, and TCR repertoires in tissue likely differ from TCR repertoires in blood. Larger estimated clonotype richness was generally found for naive subsets than for memory subsets. Across a few donors, 5% to 6% of naive CD4, approximately 4% of naive CD8, about 2.3% of memory CD4, and 0.4% of memory CD8 clonotypes were shared. Pairwise subsampling led to the expectation that sequencing depth would affect the degree of clonotype sharing among donors. Because the study included only a small number of donors, the genetic and exposure-history diversity represented was limited.

Its CDR3 holds 16 amino acids, cysteine through phenylalanine. The entry retains the CDR3 DNA only, 48 bases that are in frame from base 1. Compared with germline, V lacks 2 bases and J lacks 3 bases; bases without a gene match: 6. The germline V gene (reference sequence) gives CDR1 as MNHEY and CDR2 as SMNVEV. This receptor was taken from a man between 18 and 35 years old in good health. Recombination linked TRBV27 to TRBJ1-4, and 7 bases in between align with TRBD1. The sequenced sample consisted of naive CD4+ T cells sorted from blood. Taken with the paper, the label for cell subset or site translates to: CD45RA+ positively selected. The CDR3 sequence is CASSLTIGTANEKLFF. The DNA reads as follows: TGTGCCAGCAGTTTAACTATTGGGACAGCTAATGAAAAACTGTTTTTT.